The 29 T cell receptor beta chains below were found in one sample sequenced in a study of cytomegalovirus exposure and HLA in healthy donors. The PCR ran on 60 Vbeta and 13 Jbeta primers. Sequencing was performed with immunoSEQ multiplex PCR; in TCRdb, only in-frame clones are kept and a portion is missing. The sample has under 200,000 clones, approximately 88% seen once; the top ten hold 0.38%. Sequenced material: PBMCs. The receptors stem from a boy aged 2 to 10 in good health and CMV-seronegative.

The chain joins TRBV5-6 to TRBJ2-7, with TRBD1 as a possible D gene (6 bases). This CDR3 contains 14 residues. In germline, CDR1 is SGHDT, CDR2 YYEEEE. The ends were cut back, 4 bases at V and 1 base at J, with 12 bases in the middle. The CDR3 DNA follows: TGTGCCAGCAGCCTAGGGGGTGCGTCCTACGAGCAGTACTTC. Encoded protein: CASSLGGASYEQYF.

The J gene is TRBJ1-5, the V gene TRBV12-5; 12 bases are shared with TRBD1. The germline V gene encodes CDR1 LGHNT and CDR2 FRNRAP. V lost 5 bases and J lost 5; bases outside the gene matches: 7. The CDR3 runs to 16 residues. CDR3 region: CASGQLGTGGDQPQHF. In nucleotides, the CDR3 is TGTGCTAGTGGTCAACTCGGGACAGGGGGCGATCAGCCCCAGCATTTT.

The CDR3, as DNA: TGTGCCAGCAGCGGACAGGTTGAGCAGTTCTTC. This translates into CASSGQVEQFF. The genes are TRBV2 and TRBJ2-1; 7 nucleotides match TRBD1. This CDR3 is 11 amino acids long. Germline V CDR1 and CDR2: SNHLY, FYNNEI. Unmatched junction bases numbered 2, after V lost 6 bases and J lost 9 bases.

The rearrangement joins TRBV27 to TRBJ2-3; TRBD2 matches 13 bases. In germline, CDR1 is MNHEY, CDR2 SMNVEV (reference sequence). This CDR3 comprises 15 residues. The V gene end was trimmed by 3 bases and the J gene end by 5 bases; junction bases not matched to a gene: 2. The DNA of the CDR3 is TGTGCCAGCAGTTTCCGGACTAGCGGGGGAGATACGCAGTATTTT. This gives the protein CASSFRTSGGDTQYF.

The genes are TRBV29-1 and TRBJ1-5, with TRBD1 matching 9 bases. CDR1 is SQVTM, CDR2 ANQGSEA, per germline. The ends lost 6 bases at V and 2 bases at J; junction bases unmatched: 8. The CDR3 length is 15 residues. CDR3 amino acids: CSVLTDRGGNQPQHF. As DNA, the CDR3 is TGCAGCGTCCTGACGGACAGGGGTGGCAATCAGCCCCAGCATTTT.

This rearrangement joins TRBV19 to TRBJ2-1; 8 bases fit TRBD2. V lost 5 bases, J lost 10 bases, and 13 bases stayed unmatched. This CDR3 has 15 residues. Looked up from germline, CDR1 is LNHDA and CDR2 is SQIVND (reference sequence). CDR3 sequence (DNA): TGTGCCAGTAGTCGAACCCGAGCGGGAGACGGCGAGCAGTTCTTC. It encodes CASSRTRAGDGEQFF.

The rearrangement uses TRBV19 and TRBJ2-1; 10 positions agree with TRBD2. V shed 5 bases, J shed 10 bases, and the junction held 8 bases outside the gene matches. Per germline, CDR1 LNHDA and CDR2 SQIVND (reference sequence). The CDR3 has 14 amino acids. CDR3 bases: TGTGCCAGTAGTCTCAGCGGGAGGGCCGGGGAGCAGTTCTTC. Amino acid sequence: CASSLSGRAGEQFF.

The V and J genes are TRBV13 and TRBJ1-4; 9 nucleotides line up with TRBD1. The ends lost 5 bases at V and 7 bases at J; junction bases unmatched: 8. This CDR3 is built from 15 residues. Germline values: CDR1 PRHDT, CDR2 FYEKMQ (reference sequence). For the CDR3, the DNA is TGTGCCAGCAGCACACAGGGGGCGCGAAGTGAAAAACTGTTTTTT. Protein: CASSTQGARSEKLFF.

This clone was observed once. The chain combines TRBV7-9 with TRBJ2-7, with TRBD1 matching 7 bases. CDR3 size: 13 residues. Germline lookup yields CDR1 SEHNR and CDR2 FQNEAQ (reference sequence). The CDR3 DNA reads as TGTTCCGGGTCTCCGGGACAGAGCTCATGGCAGTACTTC. Its translation: CSGSPGQSSWQYF.

The V gene is TRBV6-6, the J gene TRBJ1-1, with a weak D call TRBD1 (6 bases). CDR3 length: 12 amino acids. V was clipped by 8 bases and J by 1 base, with 8 bases between them. The germline gives CDR1 MNHNY, CDR2 SVGAGI (reference sequence). The CDR3 nucleotides are TGTGCCAGCCGGACAGCGAACACTGAAGCTTTCTTT. This sequence encodes CASRTANTEAFF.

The chain combines TRBV29-1 with TRBJ2-7, with 8 bases lining up with TRBD1. Losses at the gene ends were 4 bases for V and 2 bases for J; bases not matched to a gene: 7. CDR3 size: 14 residues. Germline V gene data show CDR1 as SQVTM and CDR2 as ANQGSEA. CDR3 in amino acids: CSVGTGTGAYEQYF. DNA for the CDR3: TGCAGCGTTGGGACCGGGACAGGAGCCTACGAGCAGTACTTC.

The sample holds one count of this clone. This sequence joins TRBV29-1 and TRBJ1-2, with D possibly matching TRBD1 (6 bases). V was cut by 3 bases and J by 7 bases, with 12 bases left in between. This CDR3 comprises 12 residues. Germline CDR1 reads SQVTM; CDR2 reads ANQGSEA. CDR3: CSVDRDNRGYTF. CDR3 DNA: TGCAGCGTTGACCGGGACAACCGTGGCTACACCTTC. Looking up the rest from reference TRBV29-1 and TRBJ1-2 gives the full variable domain: SAVISQKPSRDICQRGTSLTIQCQVDSQVTMMFWYRQQPGQSLTLIATANQGSEATYESGFVIDKFPISRPNLTFSTLTVSNMSPEDSSIYLCSVDRDNRGYTFGSGTRLTVV.

The chain links TRBV27 to TRBJ2-3, with 9 positions matching TRBD2. The CDR3 totals 11 residues. Germline V gene sequence: CDR1 MNHEY, CDR2 SMNVEV (reference sequence). V lost 8 bases and J lost 15; bases outside the gene matches: 9. The CDR3: CASGKREAFYF. Written as DNA, the CDR3 is TGTGCCAGCGGGAAGCGGGAGGCTTTTTATTTT.

The chain carries TRBV6-6 and TRBJ1-5; tentatively, D is TRBD1 (5 bases). Trimming removed 10 bases at V and 0 bases at J, with 16 bases between. The length of the CDR3 is 15 residues. The germline V gene encodes CDR1 MNHNY and CDR2 SVGAGI (reference sequence). The CDR3 DNA sequence: TGTGCCACCGGAGGGGTTGATTATAGCAATCAGCCCCAGCATTTT. As protein: CATGGVDYSNQPQHF.

A remark on this clone: A junction end diverges from the germline sequence, so it may reflect a read error. V and J are TRBV29-1 and TRBJ2-5; 7 bases align to TRBD1. Germline CDR1 and CDR2: SQVTM and ANQGSEA. The CDR3 is 14 amino acids. CDR3 in amino acids: CSAQNRGHQEAQYF. The CDR3 DNA is TGCAGCGCCCAAAACAGGGGCCATCAAGAGGCCCAGTACTTC.

V and J are TRBV5-1 and TRBJ2-2; D is ambiguous. This CDR3 contains 14 residues. The germline V gene encodes CDR1 SGHRS and CDR2 YFSETQ. Trimming pared 1 base from V and 1 base from J, leaving 5 bases between. The DNA for the CDR3 is TGCGCCAGCAGCTTGAGCCAGAACACCGGGGAGCTGTTTTTT. Amino acid sequence: CASSLSQNTGELFF.

This clone was detected a few times. The chain combines TRBV6-5 with TRBJ1-5; 8 bases are a match to TRBD1. Per germline, CDR1 MNHEY and CDR2 SVGAGI. The CDR3 runs 13 residues. After removal of 6 bases from V and 10 bases from J, the junction contained 8 bases not matched to a gene. This CDR3 is CASSLRGPSPQHF. The CDR3 DNA reads as TGTGCCAGCAGCCTCAGGGGGCCATCCCCCCAGCATTTT.

This chain links TRBV28 with TRBJ1-2; 10 bases agree with TRBD1. CDR1 is MDHEN, CDR2 SYDVKM, per germline. Unmatched junction bases numbered 9, after V lost 6 bases and J lost 8 bases. The length of the CDR3 is 14 residues. The CDR3 coding sequence is TGTGCCAGCAGCCCGACAGGGGGCCGCGGGGGCTACACCTTC. The encoded protein is CASSPTGGRGGYTF.

V gene TRBV19 combines with J gene TRBJ1-4; 7 nucleotides match TRBD1. Germline assignment: CDR1 LNHDA and CDR2 SQIVND (reference sequence). The CDR3 length is 16 residues. Trimming at V came to 5 bases and at J to 0 bases, leaving 6 bases not matched to a gene. As DNA, the CDR3 is TGTGCCAGTAGTTTCCGACAGGGTGCAACTAATGAAAAACTGTTTTTT. It is translated as CASSFRQGATNEKLFF.

V is TRBV30 and J is TRBJ2-5, with TRBD2 matching over 9 bases. With the DNA end fitting TRBJ2-7 better, the J assignment may be wrong. CDR1 and CDR2 (germline): GTSNPN, SVGIG (reference sequence). The CDR3 is made up of 14 amino acids. Here the CDR3 reads CAWRVSSGTYEQYF. In nucleotides, the CDR3 is TGTGCCTGGAGGGTGTCTAGCGGGACCTACGAGCAGTACTTC.

This clone was detected once. The V call is TRBV7-6, the J call TRBJ2-3, with a weak D call TRBD2 (5 bases). The CDR3 loop spans 17 amino acids. The V end was cut by 4 bases, the J end by 0 bases, with 17 bases between. CDR1 and CDR2 from the germline V gene are SGHVS and FNYEAQ. The CDR3 protein is CASSSQLVASSTDTQYF. CDR3 bases: TGTGCCAGCAGCTCCCAACTAGTGGCCAGTAGCACAGATACGCAGTATTTT. The whole variable domain, filled in from reference TRBV7-6 and TRBJ2-3, reads GAGVSQSPRYKVTKRGQDVALRCDPISGHVSLYWYRQALGQGPEFLTYFNYEAQQDKSGLPNDRFSAERPEGSISTLTIQRTEQRDSAMYRCASSSQLVASSTDTQYFGPGTRLTVL.

This clone appeared a single time. This chain uses TRBV11-2 with TRBJ1-2, with TRBD1 matching over 8 bases. Per the germline V gene, CDR1 is SGHAT and CDR2 is FQNNGV. This CDR3 is 15 amino acids long. The trim removed 5 bases at V and 8 bases at J, leaving 13 bases unmatched. The CDR3 region has the DNA TGTGCCAGCAGCCCGCGTCCGACAGGGGTTGAAGGCTACACCTTC. Translating gives CASSPRPTGVEGYTF. Looking up the rest from reference TRBV11-2 and TRBJ1-2 gives the full variable domain: EAGVAQSPRYKIIEKRQSVAFWCNPISGHATLYWYQQILGQGPKLLIQFQNNGVVDDSQLPKDRFSAERLKGVDSTLKIQPAKLEDSAVYLCASSPRPTGVEGYTFGSGTRLTVV.

Regarding this clone: The sample contains more than one DNA sequence encoding this CDR3. The V call is TRBV29-1, the J call TRBJ1-2, with a weak D call TRBD1 (5 bases). Trimming removed 3 bases from V and 8 bases from J, with 16 bases in between. The germline CDR1 and CDR2 sequences are SQVTM and ANQGSEA. CDR3 length: 13 amino acids. The CDR3 DNA reads TGCAGCGTTGATCCGGGGGGAGCTTGGGGCTACACCTTC. This gives the protein CSVDPGGAWGYTF.

The rearrangement joins TRBV18 to TRBJ2-5, with D possibly TRBD1 on 5 matching bases. The CDR3 sequence is 17 residues long. V was pared by 0 bases and J by 1 base, with 15 bases between. CDR1 is KGHSH and CDR2 is LQKENI in the germline V gene. In DNA, the CDR3 is TGTGCCAGCTCACCACCTCAGGCAGGGCAGGGCCAAGAGACCCAGTACTTC. This translates into CASSPPQAGQGQETQYF.

The rearrangement links TRBV7-9 to TRBJ1-4; perhaps TRBD1 as D (5 bases). This CDR3 is 16 amino acids long. The V end lost 5 bases, the J end lost 6 bases, and 19 bases lay between the germline ends. CDR1 and CDR2 from the germline V gene are SEHNR and FQNEAQ (reference sequence). The CDR3 region is CASSPRVGLVDEKLFF. The CDR3 DNA reads as TGTGCCAGCAGCCCCAGGGTGGGTTTGGTCGATGAAAAACTGTTTTTT.

This rearrangement joins TRBV5-1 to TRBJ2-1; 10 bases agree with TRBD2. J was trimmed by 8 bases and V by 0 bases; bases with no gene match: 8. The CDR3 is made up of 16 amino acids. Looked up from germline, CDR1 is SGHRS and CDR2 is YFSETQ. The CDR3 DNA reads as TGCGCCAGCAGCTTGGAGTTGTTAGCGGGAGGTGATGAGCAGTTCTTC. It translates to CASSLELLAGGDEQFF.

Turning to this clone: Different DNA sequences within this sample yield the same CDR3. This chain connects TRBV5-1 to TRBJ1-2; 7 bases are shared with TRBD1. Germline V gene data show CDR1 as SGHRS and CDR2 as YFSETQ. This CDR3 has 14 residues. J was trimmed by 3 bases and V by 0 bases; bases with no gene match: 2. Here the CDR3 DNA reads TGCGCCAGCAGCTTGGGACAGGGCTACTATGGCTACACCTTC. It specifies CASSLGQGYYGYTF.

The genes are TRBV5-6 and TRBJ2-3; D may be TRBD2 (6 bases). V was clipped by 0 bases and J by 2 bases, with 13 bases between them. CDR3 length: 16 residues. Germline loops: CDR1 SGHDT, CDR2 YYEEEE. For the CDR3, the DNA is TGTGCCAGCAGCTTGGGTGTGGGGGGAGACACAGATACGCAGTATTTT. This translates into CASSLGVGGDTDTQYF.

The chain recombines TRBV9 with TRBJ2-5; D gene ambiguous. V was shortened by 0 bases and J by 5 bases, with 11 bases between the two germline ends. CDR1 and CDR2 (germline): SGDLS, YYNGEE. The CDR3 is 14 amino acids. This CDR3 is CASSVDRSWETQYF. Written as DNA, the CDR3 is TGTGCCAGCAGCGTAGATCGTAGCTGGGAGACCCAGTACTTC.